Following are 2 T cell receptor beta chains from one sample sequenced in a study of blood T cell repertoires in COVID-19. Profiled with immunoSEQ multiplex PCR; TCRdb holds only in-frame clones, not every one. This table holds 250,000 or so clones, approximately 90% found once. The material sequenced was PBMCs or T cells enriched from blood (not recorded which). The origin of the receptors is a man aged 40-50 years who had recovered from COVID-19.

The chain is built from TRBV27 and TRBJ2-3; D is perhaps TRBD2 (5 bases). V was shortened by 2 bases and J by 1 base, with 13 bases between the two germline ends. CDR1 MNHEY and CDR2 SMNVEV come from the germline V gene (reference sequence). CDR3 size: 16 residues. CDR3 nucleotides: TGTGCCAGCAGTTTACTACTAGTGACGGGCACAGATACGCAGTATTTT. As protein: CASSLLLVTGTDTQYF.

The chain recombines TRBV4-1 with TRBJ2-3; 7 bases map to TRBD2. There are 17 residues in the CDR3. J was trimmed by 4 bases and V by 8 bases; bases with no gene match: 18. Germline V gene lookup returns CDR1 MGHRA and CDR2 YSYEKL. The CDR3 region is CASPTNERREGPDTQYF. The CDR3 nucleotides are TGCGCCAGCCCTACAAACGAGCGGAGGGAGGGGCCAGATACGCAGTATTTT.